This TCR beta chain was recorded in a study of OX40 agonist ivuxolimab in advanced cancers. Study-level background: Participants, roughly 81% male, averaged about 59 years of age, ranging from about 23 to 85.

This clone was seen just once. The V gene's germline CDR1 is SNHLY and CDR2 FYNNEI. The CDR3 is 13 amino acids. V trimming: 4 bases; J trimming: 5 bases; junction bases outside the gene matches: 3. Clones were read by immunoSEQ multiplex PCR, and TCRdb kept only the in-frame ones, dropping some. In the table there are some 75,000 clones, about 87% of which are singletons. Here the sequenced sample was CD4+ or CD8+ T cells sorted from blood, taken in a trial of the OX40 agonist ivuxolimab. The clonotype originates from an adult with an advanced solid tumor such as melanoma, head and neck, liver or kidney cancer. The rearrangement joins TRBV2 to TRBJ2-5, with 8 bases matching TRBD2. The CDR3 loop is CASSVPSGETQYF. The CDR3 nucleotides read TGTGCCAGCAGTGTTCCTAGCGGGGAGACCCAGTACTTC.